This T cell receptor (beta chain) was observed in a study of cytomegalovirus exposure and HLA in healthy donors. Study-wide points: TCR beta chains numbering roughly 150 were designated cytomegalovirus-associated.

The CDR3 runs 13 residues. Germline lookup yields CDR1 SGDLS and CDR2 YYNGEE. Trimming removed 4 bases at V and 6 bases at J, with 11 bases between. As concerns this clone: What it binds is not known.

A multiplex PCR was run with 60 Vbeta primers and 13 Jbeta primers. The repertoire was sequenced with immunoSEQ multiplex PCR; TCRdb's copy has only in-frame clones and lacks some. There are some 130,000 clones in the sample; 75% to 90% occur only once, and under 7.5% lies in the top ten. V gene TRBV9 combines with J gene TRBJ1-5, with D perhaps matching TRBD1 (5 bases). Sequenced: PBMCs. The sequence derives from a woman aged 25 to 39 in good health and CMV-seropositive. The CDR3 spells CASSLGEGQPQHF. The CDR3 DNA follows: TGTGCCAGCAGCCTGGGGGAGGGTCAGCCCCAGCATTTT.